The clone carrying this T cell receptor beta chain appeared a few times. Its specificity is unknown. Looked up from germline, CDR1 is MNHEY and CDR2 is SMNVEV (reference sequence). Trimming stripped 1 base from V and 6 bases from J, with 13 bases between. The CDR3 has 14 residues. A second PCR, run for roughly 7 to 12 cycles, used a sample-barcoded 5' primer plus a J-beta primer mix. TCRdb reprocessed the 5' RACE reads with MiXCR, giving one entry per CDR3 protein. Here the sample spans hundreds of thousands of distinct CDR3 sequences, over 20% being singletons. The data belong to a study of blood T cells in healthy people across ages. Points from the study as a whole: Estimates of diversity drawn from one million T cells were considered underestimates.

The material sequenced was blood. V usage is TRBV27 and J usage is TRBJ2-7; D call uncertain. The receptor comes from a man aged 65 to 85 in good health. The CDR3 nucleotides are TGTGCCAGCAGTTTATGGTCTGCAGATGGCGAGCAGTACTTC. This translates into CASSLWSADGEQYF.